This is a list of T cell receptor beta chains from one sample in a study of cytomegalovirus exposure and HLA in healthy donors. The assay was immunoSEQ multiplex PCR, and TCRdb's table has in-frame clones only and misses some. The sample contains over 100,000 clones, 77% of which appear only once. Sequencing was carried out using PBMCs. The receptors originated from a male donor in good health and CMV-seropositive. Both conserved end residues are part of each CDR3. A D gene is named only where the DNA matches it firmly. Only part of the rows carry a size: once, few, many, or a class if the clone is expanded.

size,J,D,V,length,CDR3,DNA
.,TRBJ1-2,.,TRBV28,15,CASSLWIPTGHGYTF,TGTGCCAGCAGTTTATGGATCCCTACAGGGCATGGCTACACCTTC
.,TRBJ2-5,TRBD1,TRBV10-3,15,CAISEGQGGRETQYF,TGTGCCATCAGTGAGGGACAGGGTGGGAGAGAGACCCAGTACTTC
.,TRBJ1-1,.,TRBV4-1,18,CASSQVGGGRGTATEAFF,TGCGCCAGCAGCCAAGTGGGGGGGGGACGAGGGACCGCCACTGAAGCTTTCTTT
.,TRBJ2-1,TRBD2,TRBV15,17,CATSRGPSGGSYNEQFF,TGTGCCACCAGCAGAGGCCCTAGCGGGGGCTCCTACAATGAGCAGTTCTTC
few,TRBJ1-2,TRBD1,TRBV6-1,16,CASSEGGDRGFDGYTF,TGTGCCAGCAGTGAAGGGGGCGACAGGGGGTTTGATGGCTACACCTTC
.,TRBJ1-1,TRBD1,TRBV27,16,CASSSSYRGKDTEAFF,TGTGCCAGCAGTTCCTCCTACAGGGGGAAGGACACTGAAGCTTTCTTT
.,TRBJ2-7,TRBD2,TRBV19,16,CASSIALLAGVYEQYF,TGTGCCAGTAGTATAGCCCTACTAGCGGGAGTCTACGAGCAGTACTTC
few,TRBJ2-3,TRBD2,TRBV13,17,CASSAGTSGRAADTQYF,TGTGCCAGCAGCGCCGGGACTAGCGGGAGGGCAGCGGATACGCAGTATTTT
.,TRBJ2-3,TRBD2,TRBV27,17,CASSPPPLAGVTDTQYF,TGTGCCAGCAGTCCCCCCCCCTTAGCGGGGGTAACAGATACGCAGTATTTT
.,TRBJ2-1,TRBD1,TRBV5-1,16,CASSLTGTGGFNEQFF,TGCGCCAGCAGCCTGACCGGGACAGGGGGCTTCAATGAGCAGTTCTTC
.,TRBJ1-6,.,TRBV19,14,CASSMETEFSPLHF,TGTGCCAGTAGTATGGAGACAGAATTTTCACCCCTCCACTTT
.,TRBJ2-1,.,TRBV19,12,CASIPRYNEQFF,TGTGCCAGTATCCCGCGATACAATGAGCAGTTCTTC
once,TRBJ2-5,.,TRBV7-9,14,CASSEGLRTETQYF,TGTGCCAGCAGCGAGGGACTCCGGACGGAGACCCAGTACTTC
.,TRBJ2-2,.,TRBV7-8,12,CASSYYREELFF,TGTGCCAGCAGCTACTACAGGGAGGAGCTGTTTTTT
once,TRBJ1-6,TRBD1,TRBV30,14,CAWSDTGGGSPLHF,TGTGCCTGGAGCGATACAGGGGGCGGGTCACCCCTCCACTTT
.,TRBJ1-1,TRBD1,TRBV5-1,14,CASSPGQAHTEAFF,TGCGCCAGCAGCCCGGGACAGGCACACACTGAAGCTTTCTTT
.,TRBJ2-7,.,TRBV6-5,15,CASSYERIESVEQYF,TGTGCCAGCAGTTACGAGCGGATCGAATCCGTCGAGCAGTACTTC
.,TRBJ2-7,TRBD1,TRBV5-4,14,CASSLGQGRHEQYF,TGTGCCAGCAGCCTTGGACAGGGTAGGCACGAGCAGTACTTC
.,TRBJ1-1,TRBD1,TRBV6-5,16,CASSSTSDRGRTEAFF,TGTGCCAGCAGTTCCACTTCGGACAGGGGCCGTACTGAAGCTTTCTTT
.,TRBJ2-3,.,TRBV19,11,CASRSTDTQYF,TGTGCCAGTCGGAGCACAGATACGCAGTATTTT
once,TRBJ2-1,.,TRBV11-3,13,CASSLEEGTVQFF,TGTGCCAGCAGCTTAGAGGAGGGAACAGTGCAGTTCTTC
.,TRBJ2-7,TRBD1,TRBV5-4,15,CASSPGQGTSYEQYF,TGTGCCAGCAGCCCGGGACAGGGGACGTCCTACGAGCAGTACTTC
.,TRBJ2-1,.,TRBV15,13,CATSRGVSGEQFF,TGTGCCACCAGCAGAGGGGTATCGGGGGAGCAGTTCTTC
few,TRBJ2-7,.,TRBV6-1,17,CASSEAWEGVGLYEQYF,TGTGCCAGCAGTGAAGCCTGGGAGGGGGTAGGGCTCTACGAGCAGTACTTC